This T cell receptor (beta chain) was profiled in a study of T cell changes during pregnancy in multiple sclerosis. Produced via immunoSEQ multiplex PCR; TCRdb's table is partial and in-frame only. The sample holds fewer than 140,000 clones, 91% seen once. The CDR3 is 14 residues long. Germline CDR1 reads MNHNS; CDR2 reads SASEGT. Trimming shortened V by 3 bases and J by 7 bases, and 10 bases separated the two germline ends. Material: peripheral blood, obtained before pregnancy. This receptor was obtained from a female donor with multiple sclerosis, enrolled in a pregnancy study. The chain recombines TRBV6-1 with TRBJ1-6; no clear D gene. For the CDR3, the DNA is TGTGCCAGCAGTGAGGTAGTCGGGAATTCACCCCTCCACTTT. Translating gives CASSEVVGNSPLHF.